This entry features one TCR beta chain sequence. Its matching antigen is unknown. These data come from a study of beta chain features in type 1 diabetes. Study context: All samples yielded roughly 100 million examined sorted cells.

CDR1 SEHNR and CDR2 FQNEAQ come from the germline V gene (reference sequence). The CDR3 has 16 residues. The ends were cut back, 3 bases at V and 2 bases at J, with 13 bases in the middle. The whole isolated RNA underwent reverse transcription, so sequencing captured expressed TCRB transcripts. Here immunoSEQ multiplex PCR was the method, and the copy in TCRdb shows in-frame clones only, minus some. Among 350,000 to 450,000 clones listed, about 12% were seen once. General study points: In all four CD4+ subsets, TCRB CDR3 length was significantly, moderately reduced in type 1 diabetes.

The TCR originated in a woman between 18 and 29 years old with type 1 diabetes. The chain links TRBV7-9 to TRBJ2-2; D is unresolved. The sequenced sample consisted of naive CD4+ T cells from blood. CDR3 sequence reads: CASSFAARPNTGELFF. DNA of the CDR3: TGTGCCAGCAGCTTCGCGGCTAGACCTAACACCGGGGAGCTGTTTTTT. Drawing the rest from reference TRBV7-9 and TRBJ2-2, the complete variable domain is DTGVSQNPRHKITKRGQNVTFRCDPISEHNRLYWYRQTLGQGPEFLTYFQNEAQLEKSRLLSDRFSAERPKGSFSTLEIQRTEQGDSAMYLCASSFAARPNTGELFFGEGSRLTVL.